This section outlines one TCR beta chain sequence together with its context. This specimen belongs to a study of a mutant IDH1 vaccine in newly diagnosed glioma. Study background: Treated patients, averaging roughly 40 years, were around 62% male and approximately 38% female.

Time point given: baseline, week 1 (first vaccination visit). The treatment was: pre-vaccination baseline after standard-of-care therapy. Tumors from donors were new WHO grade 3 or 4 IDH1-mutant astrocytomas with ATRX loss. TCRdb keeps only in-frame clones here, not all; method: immunoSEQ multiplex PCR. This table has 85,000 to 100,000 clones, roughly 89% appearing once. This CDR3 region has 12 residues. V dropped 9 bases and J dropped 6; count of bases not matched to a gene: 4. From germline, CDR1 is WSHSY and CDR2 SAAADI. The specimen was PBMCs, collected from a glioma patient treated with radiotherapy, temozolomide or both. This clonotype was sampled from a woman between 50 and 59 years old with glioma. V is TRBV10-2 and J is TRBJ2-1; 8 nucleotides match TRBD2. CDR3 nucleotides: TGCGCCAGTTTTACTAGCGGCAATGAGCAGTTCTTC. This translates into CASFTSGNEQFF.